Listed below are T cell receptor beta chains from one sample, sequenced in a study of cytomegalovirus exposure and HLA in healthy donors. TCRdb keeps only in-frame clones here, not all; method: immunoSEQ multiplex PCR. The table records more than 60,000 clones, about 80% of them present only once. The source material was PBMCs. The receptors stem from a man aged 18-30 years in good health and CMV-seronegative. Each CDR3 is given without its conserved first and last residue. Each record gives: CDR3 length, J gene, clone size, V gene, CDR3 protein. Clone size is shown for a subset of rows, as once, few, many or a class of expanded clone.

11 | TRBJ2-7 | . | TRBV7-8 | ASSRLAGNAEY
13 | TRBJ2-2 | . | TRBV10-3 | AISELAGDTGELF
14 | TRBJ2-5 | . | TRBV18 | ASSPKVGQGGETQY
12 | TRBJ2-1 | . | TRBV27 | ASSSLRGGNEQF
16 | TRBJ1-3 | . | TRBV4-1 | ASSQIPVRIRSGNTIY
14 | TRBJ1-5 | . | TRBV6-1 | ASSEMWGQGSQPQH
14 | TRBJ1-6 | . | TRBV5-6 | ASSLTTGVYNSPLH
14 | TRBJ2-1 | . | TRBV19 | ASSRLGTSGGNEQF
13 | TRBJ1-2 | . | TRBV4-1 | ASSQLEGISAGYT
11 | TRBJ1-2 | few | TRBV5-1 | ASSLDGDYGYT
14 | TRBJ1-3 | . | TRBV11-1 | ASSLSSSSSGNTIY
9 | TRBJ2-5 | . | TRBV30 | AWSFQETQY
14 | TRBJ2-1 | . | TRBV7-2 | ASSLATGYYNNEQF
11 | TRBJ1-2 | . | TRBV6-1 | ASTTGQTYGYT
16 | TRBJ2-1 | . | TRBV10-2 | ASSESIAGGPPYNEQF
14 | TRBJ2-1 | . | TRBV28 | ASSLGGTGVRDEQF
13 | TRBJ1-1 | . | TRBV13 | ASSDPGTANTEAF
15 | TRBJ2-3 | . | TRBV7-2 | ASSSAQLAGVPHTQY
14 | TRBJ2-3 | . | TRBV4-3 | ASSRTPTGVTDTQY
12 | TRBJ1-1 | few | TRBV12-5 | ASGLPGQGAEAF
14 | TRBJ2-7 | . | TRBV6-6 | ASSYEERGGSYEQY
13 | TRBJ2-5 | . | TRBV9 | ASSVGLAGGETQY
11 | TRBJ1-2 | . | TRBV10-3 | AISESSDYGYT
16 | TRBJ1-1 | . | TRBV27 | ASSLYHRQPRGNTEAF
13 | TRBJ1-6 | . | TRBV6-1 | ASSERGQGYSPLH
11 | TRBJ1-1 | . | TRBV2 | ASSGQSNTEAF
12 | TRBJ1-2 | . | TRBV28 | ASSFQWDSYGYT
13 | TRBJ1-1 | . | TRBV7-2 | ASRPDRGLLTEAF
12 | TRBJ2-4 | . | TRBV19 | ASSGQGASNIQY
14 | TRBJ2-2 | . | TRBV5-1 | ASSDLAGGITGELF
14 | TRBJ1-2 | . | TRBV10-3 | AITGRGREGGYGYT
11 | TRBJ2-3 | . | TRBV9 | ASSVAKLDTQY
13 | TRBJ1-4 | . | TRBV5-1 | ASSLRTGGDEKLF
14 | TRBJ2-2 | . | TRBV14 | ASSQEASLNTGELF
11 | TRBJ2-5 | . | TRBV19 | ASSYTGGETQY
13 | TRBJ2-2 | . | TRBV10-1 | ASRRDRSNTGELF
16 | TRBJ2-2 | few | TRBV9 | ASSGLTGTGTNTGELF
13 | TRBJ2-7 | . | TRBV4-2 | ASSQDKMDRGEQY
13 | TRBJ2-3 | . | TRBV7-6 | ASSLGTGRTDTQY
13 | TRBJ1-2 | . | TRBV14 | ASSQAGQGRDGYT
11 | TRBJ1-2 | . | TRBV9 | ASSLGNNYGYT
13 | TRBJ1-1 | . | TRBV10-3 | AIGGTGGVNTEAF
13 | TRBJ2-5 | once | TRBV14 | ASSRGTGRQETQY
13 | TRBJ2-1 | few | TRBV4-2 | ASSVTPGLYNEQF
11 | TRBJ2-5 | . | TRBV6-5 | ASSYSNQETQY
13 | TRBJ2-3 | . | TRBV4-1 | ASSLGLVSTDTQY
12 | TRBJ1-1 | . | TRBV5-1 | ASRLTELNTEAF
12 | TRBJ2-7 | . | TRBV5-1 | ASTPGTGAYEQY
11 | TRBJ2-3 | . | TRBV29-1 | SVEGDSSDTQY
13 | TRBJ1-6 | . | TRBV7-8 | ASSFRTGYNSPLH